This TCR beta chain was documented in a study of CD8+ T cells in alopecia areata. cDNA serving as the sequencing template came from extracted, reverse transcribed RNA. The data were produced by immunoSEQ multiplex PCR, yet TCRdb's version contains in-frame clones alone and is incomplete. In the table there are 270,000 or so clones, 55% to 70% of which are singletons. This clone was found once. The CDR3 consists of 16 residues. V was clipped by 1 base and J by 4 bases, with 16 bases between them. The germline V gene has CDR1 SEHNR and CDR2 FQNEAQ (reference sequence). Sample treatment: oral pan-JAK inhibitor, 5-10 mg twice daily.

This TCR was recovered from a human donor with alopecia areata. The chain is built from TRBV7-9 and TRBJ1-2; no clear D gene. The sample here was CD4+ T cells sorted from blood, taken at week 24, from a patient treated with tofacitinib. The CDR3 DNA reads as TGTGCCAGCAGCTTAGTAGCAGCAGTTCTTTCCTATGGCTACACCTTC. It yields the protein CASSLVAAVLSYGYTF.